This TCR beta chain was retrieved from a study of technical replicates of blood from a few donors. This CDR3 is 15 amino acids long. J was trimmed by 1 base and V by 6 bases; bases with no gene match: 8. The germline V gene encodes CDR1 SGHRS and CDR2 YFSETQ. TCRdb's copy holds only in-frame clones and misses some; the assay was immunoSEQ multiplex PCR. This table holds about 67,000 clones, around 97% found once. This rearrangement joins TRBV5-1 to TRBJ2-5; 8 bases agree with TRBD1. The TCR was taken from a human donor in good health. The sample consisted of T cells isolated from PBMCs. The CDR3 DNA follows: TGCGCCAGCAACATTCAAGGACAGGGCCAAGAGACCCAGTACTTC. Its protein product is CASNIQGQGQETQYF.